This T cell receptor beta chain appears in the sequencing data of a study of immune evolution from preneoplasia to lung adenocarcinoma. Only in-frame clones appear in the TCRdb table, and some are missing; sequencing was by immunoSEQ multiplex PCR. This sample has 4,000 to 6,000 clones, with just under 80% found just once. Germline CDR1 MNHEY, CDR2 SVGAGI. Germline trimming cut 6 bases from V and 8 bases from J; bases unmatched to any gene: 6. This CDR3 contains 15 residues. The V call is TRBV6-5, the J call TRBJ2-1; 14 bases are shared with TRBD2. What was sequenced was FFPE normal lung tissue adjacent to the tumor. The sequence was collected from a person aged 50-69 years with lung adenocarcinoma. The CDR3 sequence is CASRDGLAGGDEQFF. In DNA, the CDR3 is TGTGCCAGCAGAGATGGACTAGCGGGAGGAGATGAGCAGTTCTTC.